This entry lists 10 T cell receptor beta chains sequenced from one sample in a study of T cells after yellow fever vaccination. MiXCR, applied by TCRdb to the 5' RACE reads, yields one record per CDR3 protein. The table includes approximately 120,000 distinct CDR3 sequences, 15% detected once. Sample: CD8+ T cells sorted from PBMCs, taken 5 days after the yellow fever booster vaccination. These receptors were taken from a man aged 18 to 29 who received the YFV17D yellow fever vaccine.

This clonotype appeared a few times. The rearrangement uses TRBV7-9 and TRBJ2-7, with 9 bases matching TRBD2. V dropped 5 bases and J dropped 2; count of bases not matched to a gene: 10. Germline values: CDR1 SEHNR, CDR2 FQNEAQ (reference sequence). The CDR3 extends over 16 amino acids. CDR3 region: CASSEPGTSCTYEQYV. DNA of the CDR3: TGTGCCAGCAGCGAACCCGGGACTAGCTGCACCTACGAGCAGTACGTC.

CDR3 protein: CASSLGESANTEAFF. The CDR3 DNA sequence: TGTGCCAGCAGTCTAGGGGAGTCGGCTAACACTGAAGCTTTCTTT. V is TRBV12-3 or TRBV12-4 and J is TRBJ1-1, with a tentative D call TRBD1 (5 bases). Trimming pared 5 bases from V and 2 bases from J, leaving 15 bases between. CDR3 length equals 15 residues.

This clonotype was observed a few times. The rearrangement joins TRBV6-2 or TRBV6-3 to TRBJ2-5, with D possibly being TRBD2 (6 bases). V lost 5 bases, J lost 4 bases, and 14 bases lay in between. There are 14 residues in the CDR3. The germline gives CDR1 MNHEY, CDR2 SVGEGT. CDR3 bases: TGTGCCAGCAGTCTCTGGGGTAGCGGAGAGACCCAGTACTTC. This gives the protein CASSLWGSGETQYF.

This clonotype was seen more than once but under ten times. The chain recombines TRBV10-1 with TRBJ1-4; D is possibly TRBD1 (5 bases). V was clipped by 3 bases and J by 4 bases, with 12 bases between them. The CDR3 spans 15 residues. CDR1 and CDR2 from the germline V gene are WNHNN and SYGVQD (reference sequence). The CDR3 loop reads CASSDGRGLNEKLFF. The CDR3 nucleotides read TGCGCCAGCAGTGATGGAAGGGGCCTTAATGAAAAACTGTTTTTT.

The gene calls are TRBV4-3 and TRBJ1-5; D ambiguous. The CDR3 sequence is 15 residues long. V lost 5 bases and J lost 0, with 11 bases in between. The germline gives CDR1 LGHNA, CDR2 YSLEER. CDR3: CASSKDGDSNQPQHF. In DNA form, the CDR3 reads TGCGCCAGCAGCAAGGACGGAGATAGCAATCAGCCCCAGCATTTT.

The table lists this clonotype with many counts. The rearrangement links TRBV27 to TRBJ2-2; D gene ambiguous. With 3 bases removed from V and 6 bases from J, the gap between germline ends came to 8 bases. The CDR3 contains 13 residues. The germline V gene encodes CDR1 MNHEY and CDR2 SMNVEV (reference sequence). The CDR3 spells CASSFGEAGELFF. Here the CDR3 DNA reads TGTGCCAGCAGTTTTGGAGAGGCCGGGGAGCTGTTTTTT.

This clonotype was seen only a few times. V gene TRBV3-1 combines with J gene TRBJ1-6; no clear D gene. CDR1 and CDR2 (germline): LGHDT, YNNKEL (reference sequence). The CDR3 totals 13 residues. With 1 base removed from V and 12 bases from J, the gap between germline ends came to 10 bases. As DNA, the CDR3 is TGTGCCAGCAGCCAAGGCGCCGGGGAACCCCTCCACTTT. This gives the protein CASSQGAGEPLHF.

Only a few counts were recorded for this clonotype. The V call is TRBV6-5, the J call TRBJ1-2; D is ambiguous. The germline V gene has CDR1 MNHEY and CDR2 SVGAGI. V lost 0 bases and J lost 1, with 6 bases in between. This CDR3 comprises 14 residues. The CDR3 region has the DNA TGTGCCAGCAGTTACTCGCCAGATAACTATGGCTACACCTTC. It specifies CASSYSPDNYGYTF.

This clonotype has more than one count but fewer than ten. The genes are TRBV21-1 and TRBJ1-5; TRBD1 is the table's D call, not checked against the DNA. TRBV21-1 is a known pseudogene. The CDR3 extends over 18 amino acids. CDR3 nucleotide sequence: TGTGCCAGCAGCATTTCGGGACAGGGTCTACCCAGCAATCAGCCCCAGCATTTT. Translation gives CASSISGQGLPSNQPQHF.

V usage is TRBV5-6 and J usage is TRBJ2-7; a weak D match, TRBD1 (5 bases). Germline CDR1 reads SGHDT; CDR2 reads YYEEEE. This CDR3 comprises 14 residues. Trimming pared 2 bases from V and 3 bases from J, leaving 12 bases between. CDR3 DNA sequence: TGTGCCAGCAGCTTTACCGGCAGGGACTACGAGCAGTACGTC. This sequence encodes CASSFTGRDYEQYV.